This TCR beta chain appears in the sequencing data of a study of neurological immune-mediated disorders. The CDR3 extends over 13 amino acids. V dropped 0 bases and J dropped 5 bases, with 8 bases sitting between them. CDR1 and CDR2 (germline): SGHRS, YFSETQ. 5'RACE employing 10-nucleotide random UMIs yielded the cDNA. Over 200 million TCR-beta sequences (from 15-18 subjects) were yielded by each sequencing run. MiXCR, applied by TCRdb to the 5' RACE reads, yields one record per CDR3 protein. The repertoire holds 65,000 to 90,000 distinct CDR3 sequences, 3% to 4% seen once, with 4.5% to 6.5% in the top ten.

The sequence was collected from a woman aged 45 to 65 with multiple sclerosis. The chain employs TRBV5-1 and TRBJ2-5; D not resolved. The sequenced sample was PBMCs. CDR3 coding DNA: TGCGCCAGCAGCTTGGCTCAGAGGGAGACCCAGTACTTC. Translated, it gives CASSLAQRETQYF.